This T cell receptor (beta chain) was identified during a study of cytomegalovirus exposure and HLA in healthy donors. Turning to this clone: As yet, its antigen is unknown.

With 60 Vbeta and 13 Jbeta primers, the PCR was carried out. Assay used: immunoSEQ multiplex PCR; TCRdb lists only in-frame clones, some missing. The sample lists roughly 150,000 clones, more than 75% occurring once. Study-wide results and limits: It was reported that the classifier diagnosed cytomegalovirus status with high specificity and sensitivity in both the original and validation cohorts.

The sequencing input was PBMCs. This TCR was sampled from a male donor in good health and CMV-seronegative.

In DNA form, the CDR3 reads TGTGCCAGCAACAGGGGGCTATCAACTAATGAAAAACTGTTTTTT. Its translation is CASNRGLSTNEKLFF. The chain uses TRBV2 and TRBJ1-4; 9 bases align to TRBD1. J was trimmed by 0 bases and V by 7 bases; bases with no gene match: 3. The CDR3 consists of 15 residues. CDR1 and CDR2 (germline): SNHLY, FYNNEI.